This passage covers 9 T cell receptor beta chains from one sample sequenced in a study of cytotoxic CD8 clonotypes in ibrutinib-treated CLL. The protocol was immunoSEQ multiplex PCR, while the TCRdb copy is restricted to in-frame clones and leaves out a portion. The profile shows roughly 250,000 clones, under 75% of them singletons. This sample comprised PBMCs, obtained after 24 months of ibrutinib treatment. The receptors stem from a human donor with chronic lymphocytic leukemia.

The chain carries TRBV2 and TRBJ2-7; D possibly corresponds to TRBD1 (11 bases). The CDR3 has 22 residues. Germline CDR1 SNHLY, CDR2 FYNNEI. V was cut by 6 bases and J by 3 bases, with 39 bases left in between. This chain's CDR3 is CASSQRGTGGSLAGALNYEQYF. CDR3 in DNA: TGTGCCAGCAGCCAAAGGGGGACAGGGGGATCCCTAGCGGGAGCTCTTAACTACGAGCAGTACTTC.

For this clone: At the DNA level, this CDR3 is encoded by other sequences in the same sample as well. The rearrangement uses TRBV11-2 and TRBJ1-2; tentatively, D is TRBD1 (5 bases). Trimming shortened V by 5 bases and J by 7 bases, and 17 bases separated the two germline ends. The CDR3 is made up of 14 amino acids. Looked up from germline, CDR1 is SGHAT and CDR2 is FQNNGV. The CDR3 bases are TGTGCCAGCAGCCAGAATAGTGGGGGAAGTGGCTACACCTTC. Translation gives CASSQNSGGSGYTF.

The V call is TRBV9, the J call TRBJ1-1, with no clear D. The V gene's germline CDR1 is SGDLS and CDR2 YYNGEE. V was pared by 1 base and J by 10 bases, with 11 bases between. This CDR3 is 12 amino acids long. CDR3 bases: TGTGCCAGCAGCGTAACGGAGGGCCGAGCTTTCTTT. It encodes CASSVTEGRAFF.

The chain carries TRBV29-1 and TRBJ1-1, with no clear D. The ends were cut back, 7 bases at V and 1 base at J, with 10 bases in the middle. This CDR3 is 12 amino acids long. From germline, CDR1 is SQVTM and CDR2 ANQGSEA. The CDR3 sequence is CSALTPNTEAFF. The CDR3 DNA reads as TGCAGCGCCCTCACACCGAACACTGAAGCTTTCTTT. Complete variable domain (other parts from reference TRBV29-1 and TRBJ1-1): SAVISQKPSRDICQRGTSLTIQCQVDSQVTMMFWYRQQPGQSLTLIATANQGSEATYESGFVIDKFPISRPNLTFSTLTVSNMSPEDSSIYLCSALTPNTEAFFGQGTRLTVV.

In this sample, this clone turned up a few times. The same CDR3 arises from other DNA sequences in this sample as well. The J gene is TRBJ1-1, the V gene TRBV5-1; 10 bases map to TRBD1. The junction had 2 bases not matched to a gene; V was cut back by 4 bases and J by 2 bases. This CDR3 region has 14 residues. The germline V gene encodes CDR1 SGHRS and CDR2 YFSETQ. CDR3 amino acids: CASSGTGANTEAFF. CDR3 coding DNA: TGCGCCAGCAGCGGGACAGGGGCTAACACTGAAGCTTTCTTT.

The rearrangement joins TRBV29-1 to TRBJ1-2; possibly TRBD1 for D (5 bases). V shed 7 bases and J shed 6 bases, with 18 bases lying between them. CDR1 is SQVTM, CDR2 ANQGSEA, per germline. The CDR3 is made up of 13 amino acids. The CDR3 reads CSAYRGDLDGYTF. CDR3 coding DNA: TGCAGCGCCTATCGAGGGGATCTCGATGGCTACACCTTC.

The chain is built from TRBV2 and TRBJ2-1; D may be TRBD1 (5 bases). CDR3 length: 13 amino acids. Germline V gene data show CDR1 as SNHLY and CDR2 as FYNNEI. V lost 7 bases to trimming and J lost 0 bases, with 7 bases between them. The CDR3 region has the DNA TGTGCCAGCACAGACAGCTCCTACAATGAGCAGTTCTTC. This gives the protein CASTDSSYNEQFF.

This clone appeared a few times. Other DNA sequences within the sample encode an identical CDR3. The CDR3 loop reads CASSPSSYEQYF. As DNA, the CDR3 is TGTGCCAGCTCACCGTCATCCTACGAGCAGTACTTC. This chain joins TRBV18 and TRBJ2-7; D call uncertain. The CDR3 runs to 12 residues. Trimming cost V 3 bases and J 1 base, with 4 bases left between them. Germline CDR1 is KGHSH and CDR2 is LQKENI.

As to this clone: The same CDR3 is also encoded by other DNA sequences in this sample. J is TRBJ2-1 and V is TRBV7-3; TRBD1 is a possible D gene (6 bases). The CDR3 spans 12 residues. Germline loops: CDR1 SGHTA, CDR2 FQGTGA. The V end lost 4 bases, the J end lost 7 bases, and 8 bases lay between the germline ends. In nucleotides, the CDR3 is TGTGCCAGCAGCTCACAGGGAAATGAGCAGTTCTTC. This translates into CASSSQGNEQFF.